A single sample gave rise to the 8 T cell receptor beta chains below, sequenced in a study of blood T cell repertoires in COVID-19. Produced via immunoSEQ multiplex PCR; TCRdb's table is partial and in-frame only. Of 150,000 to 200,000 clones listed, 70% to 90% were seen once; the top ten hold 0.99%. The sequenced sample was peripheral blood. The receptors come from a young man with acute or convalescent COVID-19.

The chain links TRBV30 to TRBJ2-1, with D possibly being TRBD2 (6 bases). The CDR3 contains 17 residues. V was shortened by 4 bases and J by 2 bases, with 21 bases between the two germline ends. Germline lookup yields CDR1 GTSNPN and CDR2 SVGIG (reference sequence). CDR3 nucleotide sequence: TGTGCCTGGACCACGAAACCCGGGACTTACACCTACAATGAGCAGTTCTTC. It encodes CAWTTKPGTYTYNEQFF.

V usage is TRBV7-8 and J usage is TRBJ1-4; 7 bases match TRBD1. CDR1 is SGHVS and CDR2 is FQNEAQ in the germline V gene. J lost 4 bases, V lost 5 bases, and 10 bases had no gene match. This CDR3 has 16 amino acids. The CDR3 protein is CASSLRVGQDNEKLFF. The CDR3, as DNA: TGTGCCAGCAGCCTTAGGGTTGGACAGGATAATGAAAAACTGTTTTTT.

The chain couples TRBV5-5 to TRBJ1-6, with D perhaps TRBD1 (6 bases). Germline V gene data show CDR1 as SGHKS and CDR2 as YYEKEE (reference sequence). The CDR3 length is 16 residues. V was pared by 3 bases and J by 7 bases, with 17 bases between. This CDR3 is CASSWTTGKVNSPLHF. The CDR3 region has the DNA TGTGCCAGCAGCTGGACCACAGGGAAGGTGAATTCACCCCTCCACTTT.

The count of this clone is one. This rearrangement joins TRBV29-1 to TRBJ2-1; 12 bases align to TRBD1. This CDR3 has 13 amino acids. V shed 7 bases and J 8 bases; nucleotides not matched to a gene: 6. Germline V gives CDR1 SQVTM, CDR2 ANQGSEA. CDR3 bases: TGCAGCGCTTCCGGGACAGGGGGCTATGAGCAGTTCTTC. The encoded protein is CSASGTGGYEQFF.

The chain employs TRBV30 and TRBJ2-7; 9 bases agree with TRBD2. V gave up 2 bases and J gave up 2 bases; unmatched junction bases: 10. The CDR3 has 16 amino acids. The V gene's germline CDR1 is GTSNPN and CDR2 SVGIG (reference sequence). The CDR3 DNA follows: TGTGCCTGGAGTAAGCCTCCGGGACTAGCCGCCTACGAGCAGTACTTC. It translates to CAWSKPPGLAAYEQYF.

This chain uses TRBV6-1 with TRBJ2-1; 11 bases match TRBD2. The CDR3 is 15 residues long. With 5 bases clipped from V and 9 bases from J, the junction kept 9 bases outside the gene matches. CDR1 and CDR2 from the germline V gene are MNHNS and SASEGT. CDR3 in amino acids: CASSFRSTSGVEQFF. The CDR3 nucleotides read TGTGCCAGCAGTTTCCGCTCGACTAGCGGGGTTGAGCAGTTCTTC.

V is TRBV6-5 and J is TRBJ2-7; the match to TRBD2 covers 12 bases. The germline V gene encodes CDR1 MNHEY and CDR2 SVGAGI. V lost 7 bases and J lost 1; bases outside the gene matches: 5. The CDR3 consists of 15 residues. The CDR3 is CASTLGTSGSYEQYV. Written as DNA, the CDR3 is TGTGCCAGCACCCTGGGGACTAGCGGGTCCTACGAGCAGTACGTC.

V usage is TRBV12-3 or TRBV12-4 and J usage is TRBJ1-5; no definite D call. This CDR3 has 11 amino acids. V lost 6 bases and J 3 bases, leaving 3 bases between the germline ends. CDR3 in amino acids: CASSLNQPQHF. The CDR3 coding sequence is TGTGCCAGCAGCCTCAATCAGCCCCAGCATTTT.